The sequence of this TCR beta chain was determined in a study of T-cell memory formation after mild COVID-19. In the study overall: For the most part, TCR clusters were specific to one donor.

TCRdb used MiXCR to reprocess the 5' RACE reads, holding one entry per CDR3 protein. The table lists 350,000 or so distinct CDR3 sequences, 20% of them singletons. Whole-study findings and limits: A second wave expanding day 15 to 37 was CD4+-biased; contracting clones were balanced. Researchers could not confirm that second-wave clones peaking on day 37 targeted SARS-CoV-2. The pre-infection memory compartment contained some responding clones, suggesting cross-reactive memory joined.

For this clonotype: Its antigen remains unidentified.

CDR1 is LNHNV, CDR2 YYDKDF, per germline (reference sequence). This CDR3 contains 15 residues. The J segment lost 8 bases and the V segment lost 5 bases, leaving 9 bases of the junction unmatched. This chain connects TRBV15 to TRBJ2-1; TRBD2 matches at 10 bases. The receptor's source is a man aged 18 to 30 who had mild COVID-19 (a few samples of this study predate the infection). Cell type and time point are not known. Sequenced sample: PBMCs or a T cell subset sorted from them (not recorded which). The CDR3: CATSLQSGGAHEQFF. The CDR3 nucleotides are TGTGCCACCAGCCTGCAGAGCGGGGGGGCCCATGAGCAGTTCTTC. Looking up the rest from reference TRBV15 and TRBJ2-1 gives the full variable domain: DAMVIQNPRYQVTQFGKPVTLSCSQTLNHNVMYWYQQKSSQAPKLLFHYYDKDFNNEADTPDNFQSRRPNTSFCFLDIRSPGLGDTAMYLCATSLQSGGAHEQFFGPGTRLTVL.